Included here is one T cell receptor beta chain sequence, with context. The target antigen is unknown. This record belongs to a study of high-grade serous ovarian cancer treatment subgroups. In the study overall: Mean per sample: around 14,000 reads, 6,500 to 9,000 unique TCR beta rearrangements. Findings of the study overall: TCR clonal relatedness correlated positively with neoantigen level. The analyses considered CDR3 and ignored CDR1 and CDR2. Different patients shared almost no repertoire; same-patient tumors shared 0.11 to 0.79.

The CDR3 totals 16 residues. Tumor samples were obtained before definitive surgery or chemotherapy. Repertoires were generated with immunoSEQ multiplex PCR, while TCRdb's copy carries only in-frame clones and drops some. The sample contains fewer than 20,000 clones, roughly 75% of which appear only once. The receptor's source is a human donor with high-grade serous ovarian cancer. What was sequenced was tumor tissue. This sequence joins TRBV21-1 and TRBJ2-3; no check of the table's D call, TRBD2, against the DNA was made. TRBV21-1 corresponds to a pseudogene. As DNA, the CDR3 is TGTGCCAGCAGCAAAGCGCGAGCTGCCCACACAGATACGCAGTATTTT. Amino acid sequence: CASSKARAAHTDTQYF.